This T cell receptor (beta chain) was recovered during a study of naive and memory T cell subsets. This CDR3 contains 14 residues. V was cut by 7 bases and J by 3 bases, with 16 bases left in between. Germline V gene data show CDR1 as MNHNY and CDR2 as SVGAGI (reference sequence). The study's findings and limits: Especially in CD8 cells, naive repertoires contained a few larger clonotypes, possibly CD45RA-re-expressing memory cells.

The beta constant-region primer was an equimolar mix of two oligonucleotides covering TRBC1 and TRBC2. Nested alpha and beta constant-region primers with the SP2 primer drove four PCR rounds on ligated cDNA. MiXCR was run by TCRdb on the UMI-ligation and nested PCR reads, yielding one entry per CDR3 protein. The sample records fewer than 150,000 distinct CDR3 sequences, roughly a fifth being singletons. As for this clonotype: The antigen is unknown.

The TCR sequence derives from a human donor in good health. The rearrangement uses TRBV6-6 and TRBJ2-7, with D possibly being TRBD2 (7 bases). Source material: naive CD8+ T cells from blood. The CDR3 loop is CASTQAGADYEQYF. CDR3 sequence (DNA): TGTGCCAGCACACAGGCGGGGGCTGACTACGAGCAGTACTTC.